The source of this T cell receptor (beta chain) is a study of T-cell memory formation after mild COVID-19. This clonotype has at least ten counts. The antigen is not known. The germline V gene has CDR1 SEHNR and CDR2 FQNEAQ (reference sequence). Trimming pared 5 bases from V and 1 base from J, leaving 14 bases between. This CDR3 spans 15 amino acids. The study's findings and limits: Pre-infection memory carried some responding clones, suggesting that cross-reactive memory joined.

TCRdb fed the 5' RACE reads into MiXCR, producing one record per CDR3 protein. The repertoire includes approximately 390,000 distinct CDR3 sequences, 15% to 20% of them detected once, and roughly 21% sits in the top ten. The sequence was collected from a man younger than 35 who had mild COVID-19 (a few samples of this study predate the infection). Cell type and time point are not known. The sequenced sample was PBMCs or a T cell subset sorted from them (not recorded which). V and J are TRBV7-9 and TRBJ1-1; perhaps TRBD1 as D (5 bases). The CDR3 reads CASSPPGAKNTEAFF. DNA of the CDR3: TGTGCCAGCAGCCCCCCCGGGGCCAAGAACACTGAAGCTTTCTTT.